Listed here are 10 T cell receptor beta chains from one sample, sequenced in a study of blood T cell repertoires in COVID-19. Sequenced by immunoSEQ multiplex PCR; TCRdb stores in-frame clones only, minus some. This sample has about 110,000 clones; around 90% occur once, and the top ten carry less than 1.5%. The specimen was peripheral blood. The receptors were gathered from a human donor in a cohort sampled during active COVID-19.

This chain links TRBV6-5 with TRBJ2-1; D uncertain. The CDR3 extends over 15 amino acids. Germline CDR1 is MNHEY and CDR2 is SVGAGI. Trimming removed 4 bases from V and 5 bases from J, with 15 bases in between. The CDR3: CASSLTYPIDNEQFF. DNA for the CDR3: TGTGCCAGCAGTTTAACCTACCCCATTGACAATGAGCAGTTCTTC.

The chain employs TRBV28 and TRBJ1-5; no reliable D call. Germline assignment: CDR1 MDHEN and CDR2 SYDVKM. Trimming shortened V by 6 bases and J by 0 bases, and 18 bases separated the two germline ends. This CDR3 is 17 amino acids long. In nucleotides, the CDR3 is TGTGCCAGCAGCCCCACAAGAGGATTATATAGCAATCAGCCCCAGCATTTT. Protein product: CASSPTRGLYSNQPQHF.

The chain's CDR3 is CASRGQVNTEAFF. The CDR3 DNA reads TGTGCCAGTCGGGGACAGGTGAACACTGAAGCTTTCTTT. The gene calls are TRBV19 and TRBJ1-1, with 8 bases lining up with TRBD1. Losses at the gene ends were 8 bases for V and 0 bases for J; bases not matched to a gene: 2. Germline V gives CDR1 LNHDA, CDR2 SQIVND (reference sequence). The CDR3 loop spans 13 amino acids.

V and J are TRBV11-3 and TRBJ2-7; perhaps TRBD2 as D (5 bases). There are 14 residues in the CDR3. V lost 1 base and J lost 5, with 12 bases in between. The germline V gene has CDR1 SGHNT and CDR2 YENEEA. CDR3 nucleotide sequence: TGTGCCAGCAGCTTAGTCGCGGGTGCCAACGAGCAGTACTTC. Its translation is CASSLVAGANEQYF.

The V and J genes are TRBV4-2 and TRBJ2-1; 12 bases agree with TRBD2. Losses at the gene ends were 3 bases for V and 4 bases for J; bases not matched to a gene: 19. CDR1 is LGHNA, CDR2 YNFKEQ, per germline. The length of the CDR3 is 21 residues. The CDR3 sequence: CASSQFGALAGGQTGYNEQFF. The CDR3 DNA reads as TGTGCCAGCAGCCAGTTTGGGGCACTAGCGGGAGGACAAACTGGATACAATGAGCAGTTCTTC.

The J gene is TRBJ1-2, the V gene TRBV6-2 or TRBV6-3, with 9 bases matching TRBD1. This CDR3 comprises 12 residues. Trimming at V came to 6 bases and at J to 6 bases, leaving 2 bases not matched to a gene. Germline CDR1 reads MNHEY; CDR2 reads SVGEGT. This chain's CDR3 is CASSGTGNGYTF. In DNA, the CDR3 is TGTGCCAGCAGCGGGACAGGGAATGGCTACACCTTC.

This clone was observed once. CDR3 protein: CASRAIDSYEQYF. In nucleotides, the CDR3 is TGTGCCAGTCGGGCCATTGACAGCTACGAGCAGTACTTC. The chain carries TRBV6-5 and TRBJ2-7; TRBD1 is a possible D gene (5 bases). V lost 9 bases, J lost 3 bases, and 15 bases lay in between. The CDR3 sequence is 13 residues long. Germline V gene sequence: CDR1 MNHEY, CDR2 SVGAGI.

The rearrangement uses TRBV5-5 and TRBJ1-2; tentative D call: TRBD1 (5 bases). V shed 0 bases and J shed 8 bases, with 14 bases lying between them. CDR3 length: 14 amino acids. CDR1 SGHKS and CDR2 YYEKEE come from the germline V gene (reference sequence). CDR3 sequence (DNA): TGTGCCAGCAGCTTGGCTGGGGGGTCGAGCGGCTACACCTTC. It specifies CASSLAGGSSGYTF.

This clone was counted a few times. The chain is built from TRBV5-5 and TRBJ2-2, with 9 positions matching TRBD2. The CDR3 is 14 amino acids. CDR1 SGHKS and CDR2 YYEKEE come from the germline V gene (reference sequence). Unmatched junction bases numbered 4, after V lost 5 bases and J lost 5 bases. The CDR3 DNA reads TGTGCCAGCAGTTTCCTAGCGGGGACCGGGGAGCTGTTTTTT. Amino acids: CASSFLAGTGELFF.

Here the CDR3 DNA reads TGTGCCAGCAGCCCCGTGGGACTAGCTACGTCTAACGCAGATACGCAGTATTTT. Its protein product is CASSPVGLATSNADTQYF. The chain carries TRBV5-5 and TRBJ2-3, with 9 positions matching TRBD2. Germline V gives CDR1 SGHKS, CDR2 YYEKEE (reference sequence). With 4 bases clipped from V and 4 bases from J, the junction kept 16 bases outside the gene matches. The CDR3 totals 18 residues.